This T cell receptor beta chain was identified during a study of blood T cell repertoires in COVID-19. Here immunoSEQ multiplex PCR was the method, and the copy in TCRdb shows in-frame clones only, minus some. The data contain 150,000 or so clones, around 87% of them seen just once; the ten biggest clones take up under 7.5%. In its sample, this clone was seen a few times. CDR1 is KGHSY and CDR2 is FQNENV in the germline V gene. The CDR3 spans 13 residues. Trimming took 4 bases from V and 3 from J; bases not matched to a gene: 1. The V call is TRBV16, the J call TRBJ1-1; TRBD1 agrees at 8 bases. The source is an elderly man with acute or convalescent COVID-19. Sequenced sample: peripheral blood. The CDR3 DNA reads TGTGCCAGCAGCCTGACAGGGGACACTGAAGCTTTCTTT. It translates to CASSLTGDTEAFF.